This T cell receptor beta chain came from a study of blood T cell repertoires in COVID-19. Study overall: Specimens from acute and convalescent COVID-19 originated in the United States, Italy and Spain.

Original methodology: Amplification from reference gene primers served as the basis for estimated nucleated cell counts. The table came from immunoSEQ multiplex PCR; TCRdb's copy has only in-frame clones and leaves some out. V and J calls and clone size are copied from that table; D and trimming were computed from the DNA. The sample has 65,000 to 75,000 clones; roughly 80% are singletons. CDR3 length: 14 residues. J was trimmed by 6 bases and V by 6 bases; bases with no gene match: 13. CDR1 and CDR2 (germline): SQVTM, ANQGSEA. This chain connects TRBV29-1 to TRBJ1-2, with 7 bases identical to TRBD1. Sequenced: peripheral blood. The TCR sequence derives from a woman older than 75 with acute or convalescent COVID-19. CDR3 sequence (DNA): TGCAGCGTACTTACTGACAGGGAGGTAAATGGCTACACCTTC. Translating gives CSVLTDREVNGYTF.